This T cell receptor (beta chain) came from a study of regulatory T cells in long-lasting Graves disease. Turning to the study itself: Patients with persistent Graves' disease had over 5 years of antithyroid drugs and persistent TSH receptor antibodies.

Time point noted: persistent/refractory GD, antithyroid drugs over 5 years with positive TRAb. Scientists built the TCR library using RNA that was extracted from PBMCs. Study results and limitations: In persistent patients, shared public clonotypes (around 2,600) outnumbered those in new patients (966). Persistent disease preferred TRBV28, TRBJ1-2 and TRBJ2-5.

V was clipped by 2 bases and J by 5 bases, with 18 bases between them. This CDR3 is 16 amino acids long. Germline V gives CDR1 SGHVS, CDR2 FQNEAQ. Arm-PCR of CDR3 regions and iRepertoire HTBI primers were used to build TCR beta libraries. TCRdb independently ran MiXCR on the multiplex PCR reads; one entry per CDR3 protein. The sample carries over 450,000 distinct CDR3 sequences, approximately 21% recorded once. The sample holds many counts of this clonotype. Its antigen remains unknown. The sequencing used peripheral blood mononuclear cells (PBMCs), collected when the disease was refractory, from a patient treated with antithyroid drugs. This clonotype originated in a female donor with Graves disease. J is TRBJ1-2 and V is TRBV7-8, with no clear D. The CDR3 nucleotides read TGTGCCAGCAGCTTACTCTCCCCAGCCCCAATTTATGGCTACACCTTC. Translated: CASSLLSPAPIYGYTF.